This is a list of T cell receptor beta chains from one sample in a study of HIV-infected children after antiretroviral therapy interruption. A single record per CDR3 protein comes from TCRdb applying MiXCR to the 3' RACE reads. The sample records more than 35,000 distinct CDR3 sequences, 5% to 8% being singletons. The source material was CD45RA+ CD4+ T cells from PBMCs, pooled from several time points, sampled from a donor given antiretroviral therapy, either interrupted or continuous. These TCRs come from a pool of human donors with HIV. The CDR3 runs from the conserved cysteine through the conserved F or W. The D gene is left open where the match is weak. The size field is filled for only some rows; it gives once, few, many or a size class.

v_gene: TRBV27; d_gene: TRBD1; j_gene: TRBJ2-7; abundance: many; CDR3nt: TGTGCCAGCAGTCCAGGGACAGCCGGTTCCACCGAGCAGTACTTC; CDR3aa: CASSPGTAGSTEQYF
v_gene: TRBV19; d_gene: TRBD1; j_gene: TRBJ1-6; abundance: .; CDR3nt: TGTGCCAGTAGTCCCGGTCGGACAGGGCGTAATTCACCCCTCCACTTT; CDR3aa: CASSPGRTGRNSPLHF
v_gene: TRBV18; d_gene: .; j_gene: TRBJ2-1; abundance: many; CDR3nt: TGTGCCAGCTCACCACGGGAAACCACCTACAATGAGCAGTTCTTC; CDR3aa: CASSPRETTYNEQFF
v_gene: TRBV2; d_gene: .; j_gene: TRBJ2-2; abundance: many; CDR3nt: TGTGCCAGCAGGATAGGTAGAGGGGAGCTGTTTTTT; CDR3aa: CASRIGRGELFF
v_gene: TRBV9; d_gene: .; j_gene: TRBJ1-3; abundance: .; CDR3nt: TGTGCCAGCAGCGCAGACGCCCTCTCGGGGACGTCTGGAAACACCATATATTTT; CDR3aa: CASSADALSGTSGNTIYF
v_gene: TRBV19; d_gene: .; j_gene: TRBJ2-1; abundance: many; CDR3nt: TGTGCCAGTAGTATCTTCGGACAAAATAGGAACAATGAGCAGTTCTTC; CDR3aa: CASSIFGQNRNNEQFF
v_gene: TRBV6-6; d_gene: .; j_gene: TRBJ2-1; abundance: .; CDR3nt: TGTGCCAGCAGCCCTCGGGCCGGGCCGGAGGGAGAGAATGAGCAGTTCTTC; CDR3aa: CASSPRAGPEGENEQFF
v_gene: TRBV7-2; d_gene: TRBD2; j_gene: TRBJ2-7; abundance: many; CDR3nt: TGTGCCAGCAGCGCCCCCAGCGGGGGGGCCTACGAGCAGTACTTC; CDR3aa: CASSAPSGGAYEQYF
v_gene: TRBV4-1; d_gene: TRBD1; j_gene: TRBJ2-7; abundance: .; CDR3nt: TGCGCCAGCAGCCAAGGGACAGGGCTGCAGTACTTC; CDR3aa: CASSQGTGLQYF
v_gene: TRBV30; d_gene: .; j_gene: TRBJ1-4; abundance: many; CDR3nt: TGTGCCTGGAGTCTAGAAGGAATTTCCAACGAAAGATTATTTTTC; CDR3aa: CAWSLEGISNERLFF
v_gene: TRBV15; d_gene: .; j_gene: TRBJ1-5; abundance: many; CDR3nt: TGTGCCACCAGCAGAGGGGGACGGCCGAATCAGCCCCAGCATTTT; CDR3aa: CATSRGGRPNQPQHF
v_gene: TRBV20-1; d_gene: .; j_gene: TRBJ1-1; abundance: many; CDR3nt: TGCAGTGCTAGTTACCTCTCCCCTCGCGGGAAGGGCACTGAAGCTTTCTTT; CDR3aa: CSASYLSPRGKGTEAFF
v_gene: TRBV20-1; d_gene: .; j_gene: TRBJ2-7; abundance: few; CDR3nt: TGCAGTGCCCGAAAGGGATCCCTCTACGAGCAGTACTTC; CDR3aa: CSARKGSLYEQYF
v_gene: TRBV19; d_gene: .; j_gene: TRBJ1-3; abundance: many; CDR3nt: TGTGCCAGCACCCCCGGGGACTCTGGAAATACGCTCTATTTT; CDR3aa: CASTPGDSGNTLYF
v_gene: TRBV6-2/TRBV6-3; d_gene: .; j_gene: TRBJ2-5; abundance: few; CDR3nt: TGCGCCAGCAGCTCCCTCGCGTGGAGCACACAAGAGACCCAGTACTTC; CDR3aa: CASSSLAWSTQETQYF
v_gene: TRBV21-1; d_gene: .; j_gene: TRBJ2-5; abundance: many; CDR3nt: TGTGCCAGGGGGATCCGGGACGGAGAAGAGACCCAGTACTTC; CDR3aa: CARGIRDGEETQYF
v_gene: TRBV4-1; d_gene: .; j_gene: TRBJ2-3; abundance: many; CDR3nt: TGCGCCAGCAGCCAACTCGAGATGGGGTCAGATACGCAGTATTTT; CDR3aa: CASSQLEMGSDTQYF
v_gene: TRBV3-1; d_gene: .; j_gene: TRBJ2-2; abundance: many; CDR3nt: TGTGCCAGCAGCCAATTGTACACCGGGGAGCTGTTTTTT; CDR3aa: CASSQLYTGELFF
v_gene: TRBV11-2; d_gene: TRBD1; j_gene: TRBJ2-1; abundance: many; CDR3nt: TGTGCCAGCAGCCGGTTGGGGACAGGGGACACGAACAATGAGCAGTTCTTC; CDR3aa: CASSRLGTGDTNNEQFF
v_gene: TRBV5-8; d_gene: .; j_gene: TRBJ1-4; abundance: few; CDR3nt: TGTGCCAGCAGCTTGGCACTTAATGAAAAACTGTTTTTT; CDR3aa: CASSLALNEKLFF
v_gene: TRBV12-3/TRBV12-4; d_gene: TRBD2; j_gene: TRBJ2-3; abundance: many; CDR3nt: TGTGCCAGCAGCAGTAGACTAGCGGGGGCAGATACGCAGTATTTT; CDR3aa: CASSSRLAGADTQYF
v_gene: TRBV28; d_gene: .; j_gene: TRBJ2-5; abundance: many; CDR3nt: TGTGCCAGCAGTGAGAGATCAGGGGCGCTACAAGAGACCCAGTACTTC; CDR3aa: CASSERSGALQETQYF
v_gene: TRBV6-2/TRBV6-3; d_gene: TRBD1; j_gene: TRBJ2-7; abundance: few; CDR3nt: TGTGCCAGCAAGACAGGGGGTCGGTACGAGCAGTACTTC; CDR3aa: CASKTGGRYEQYF
v_gene: TRBV7-9; d_gene: .; j_gene: TRBJ1-2; abundance: many; CDR3nt: TGTGCCAGCAGCCCCGGGGAGACTGGCTACACCTTC; CDR3aa: CASSPGETGYTF
v_gene: TRBV10-3; d_gene: TRBD2; j_gene: TRBJ2-5; abundance: many; CDR3nt: TGTGCCATCGCGCCGACTAGCGGGGCAGAGACCCAGTACTTC; CDR3aa: CAIAPTSGAETQYF
v_gene: TRBV7-8; d_gene: TRBD1; j_gene: TRBJ2-7; abundance: many; CDR3nt: TGTGCCAGCAGCTATTCCCGCGACAGGGGACCCTACGAGCAGTACTTC; CDR3aa: CASSYSRDRGPYEQYF
v_gene: TRBV10-3; d_gene: TRBD1; j_gene: TRBJ2-2; abundance: few; CDR3nt: TGTGCCATCAGCCAAACCAAGACAGGGGGGAGCACCGGGGAGCTGTTTTTT; CDR3aa: CAISQTKTGGSTGELFF
v_gene: TRBV18; d_gene: .; j_gene: TRBJ1-4; abundance: .; CDR3nt: TGTGCCAGCTCAACGGGCGGGCGGGAAAAACTGTTTTTT; CDR3aa: CASSTGGREKLFF
v_gene: TRBV7-2; d_gene: .; j_gene: TRBJ1-1; abundance: .; CDR3nt: TGTGCCAGCAGCTTAGGTCAGGAGACTGAAGCTTTCTTT; CDR3aa: CASSLGQETEAFF
v_gene: TRBV24-1; d_gene: .; j_gene: TRBJ2-3; abundance: many; CDR3nt: TGTGCCACCAGCGATTTAGATCCGTTGAAAGATACGCAGTATTTT; CDR3aa: CATSDLDPLKDTQYF
v_gene: TRBV19; d_gene: .; j_gene: TRBJ1-5; abundance: few; CDR3nt: TGTGCCAGTACCCCGGTTGGATATAGCAATCAGCCCCAGCATTTT; CDR3aa: CASTPVGYSNQPQHF
v_gene: TRBV12-3/TRBV12-4; d_gene: .; j_gene: TRBJ1-2; abundance: many; CDR3nt: TGTGCCAGCACCCAGCCGACAGCGCAAATCTATGGCTACACCTTC; CDR3aa: CASTQPTAQIYGYTF
v_gene: TRBV6-6; d_gene: .; j_gene: TRBJ2-7; abundance: many; CDR3nt: TGTGCCAGCGGTGAATTTGGTCCTGAACAGTACTTC; CDR3aa: CASGEFGPEQYF
v_gene: TRBV20-1; d_gene: TRBD2; j_gene: TRBJ2-1; abundance: .; CDR3nt: TGCAGTGCTAGGAGACTAGCGGGGGGTCTATACAATGAGCAGTTCTTC; CDR3aa: CSARRLAGGLYNEQFF
v_gene: TRBV29-1; d_gene: TRBD1; j_gene: TRBJ1-4; abundance: many; CDR3nt: TGCAGCGTCCGGAGGGGGCAGGGAGAAAAACTGTTTTTT; CDR3aa: CSVRRGQGEKLFF
v_gene: TRBV28; d_gene: .; j_gene: TRBJ1-1; abundance: .; CDR3nt: TGTGCCAGCAGTTTCTCCGGACCTCTTAGATTGCAGAACACTGAAGCTTTCTTT; CDR3aa: CASSFSGPLRLQNTEAFF
v_gene: TRBV5-1; d_gene: .; j_gene: TRBJ2-7; abundance: few; CDR3nt: TGCGCCAGCAGCCACGAGAGCTCCTACGAGCAGTACTTC; CDR3aa: CASSHESSYEQYF
v_gene: TRBV20-1; d_gene: .; j_gene: TRBJ2-7; abundance: .; CDR3nt: TGCAGTGCTAGTGGGGGTAAAACCTACGAGCAGTACTTC; CDR3aa: CSASGGKTYEQYF
v_gene: TRBV19; d_gene: TRBD1; j_gene: TRBJ1-5; abundance: many; CDR3nt: TGTGCCAGTAGCCGGACAGGAATCGATCAGCCCCAGCATTTT; CDR3aa: CASSRTGIDQPQHF
v_gene: TRBV6-2/TRBV6-3; d_gene: TRBD1; j_gene: TRBJ1-6; abundance: many; CDR3nt: TGTGCCAGAAAATTTTGGACAGGTGAAACCTATAATTCACCCCTCCACTTT; CDR3aa: CARKFWTGETYNSPLHF
v_gene: TRBV12-3/TRBV12-4; d_gene: .; j_gene: TRBJ2-2; abundance: many; CDR3nt: TGTGCCAGCAGCCGAACCGGGGGCCTGAACACCGGGGAGCTGTTTTTT; CDR3aa: CASSRTGGLNTGELFF
v_gene: TRBV7-9; d_gene: .; j_gene: TRBJ2-7; abundance: .; CDR3nt: TGTGCCAGCAGCCCTAAGGAGCCACCCTACGAGCAGTACTTC; CDR3aa: CASSPKEPPYEQYF
v_gene: TRBV30; d_gene: .; j_gene: TRBJ2-7; abundance: few; CDR3nt: TGTGCCTGGAGGACTGGTAGTCAAAACACCTTGTACTTT; CDR3aa: CAWRTGSQNTLYF
v_gene: TRBV6-1; d_gene: .; j_gene: TRBJ1-1; abundance: many; CDR3nt: TGTGCCAGCAGTGAAGCGCCCCGAGTAGCTTTCTTT; CDR3aa: CASSEAPRVAFF
v_gene: TRBV24-1; d_gene: TRBD1; j_gene: TRBJ2-2; abundance: many; CDR3nt: TGTGCCACCAGTGATTTCGCCAGACAGGGGGGTACCGGGGAGCTGTTTTTT; CDR3aa: CATSDFARQGGTGELFF
v_gene: TRBV6-6; d_gene: TRBD2; j_gene: TRBJ2-7; abundance: many; CDR3nt: TGTGCCAGCAGGACTAGCGGGAGCTCCTACGAGCAGTACTTC; CDR3aa: CASRTSGSSYEQYF